The sequence of this T cell receptor (beta chain) was determined in a study of cytomegalovirus exposure and HLA in healthy donors. Findings of the study overall: TCR beta sequences reportedly predicted most subjects' HLA-A and HLA-B alleles accurately.

The PCR employed 60 Vbeta primers together with 13 Jbeta primers. Data came from immunoSEQ multiplex PCR; TCRdb stores just in-frame clones and leaves some out. The sample yields 95,000 to 120,000 clones, approximately 80% seen once. Regarding this clone: Its target is not known.

CDR3 length equals 15 residues. In germline, CDR1 is MNHEY, CDR2 SVGAGI. V was shortened by 7 bases and J by 6 bases, with 21 bases between the two germline ends. The chain carries TRBV6-5 and TRBJ1-1, with no clear D. The sequence came from a woman aged 30 to 39 in good health and CMV-seropositive. The specimen sequenced was PBMCs. The CDR3 bases are TGTGCCAGCATCATAGCCCCGGGGTCGGGCCCTGAAGCTTTCTTT. This encodes CASIIAPGSGPEAFF.